The 21 T cell receptor beta chains in this list originate from one sample, sequenced in a study of control samples from healthy donors and cancer patients. TCRdb's copy holds only in-frame clones and misses some; the assay was immunoSEQ multiplex PCR. The sample shows 45,000 to 60,000 clones, approximately 94% of them seen only once. The sequenced material came from blood. The receptors here all came from a man younger than 40 in good health.

The chain combines TRBV6-6 with TRBJ2-1; 7 nucleotides align to TRBD1. This CDR3 has 15 residues. After removal of 2 bases from V and 8 bases from J, the junction contained 9 bases not matched to a gene. Germline V gene data show CDR1 as MNHNY and CDR2 as SVGAGI (reference sequence). DNA of the CDR3: TGTGCCAGCAGTTACCTGGGACAGAAAGGGGATGAGCAGTTCTTC. It specifies CASSYLGQKGDEQFF.

The chain is built from TRBV5-1 and TRBJ2-1, with 11 nucleotides matching TRBD2. The germline CDR1 and CDR2 sequences are SGHRS and YFSETQ. This CDR3 is built from 15 residues. The V and J ends lost 1 base and 8 bases, in that order; junction bases with no gene match: 5. CDR3 DNA: TGCGCCAGCAGCTTGCCACTAGCGGGGGTCGATGAGCAGTTCTTC. Protein sequence: CASSLPLAGVDEQFF.

This sequence joins TRBV7-2 and TRBJ2-1; TRBD2 is a possible D gene (6 bases). The CDR3 has 15 residues. CDR1 SGHTA and CDR2 FQGNSA come from the germline V gene. Trimming took off 5 bases at V and 2 bases at J, with 13 bases between the two ends. The CDR3 region has the DNA TGTGCCAGCAGCCACCGACTAGACGCCTACAATGAGCAGTTCTTC. It encodes CASSHRLDAYNEQFF.

The CDR3 loop reads CASNQRQGAYEQYF. The CDR3 region has the DNA TGTGCCAGCAACCAACGACAGGGAGCCTACGAGCAGTACTTC. The J gene is TRBJ2-7, the V gene TRBV6-5, with 7 nucleotides matching TRBD1. This CDR3 region has 14 residues. CDR1 is MNHEY, CDR2 SVGAGI, per germline. V was clipped by 7 bases and J by 2 bases; unmatched bases: 8.

This chain connects TRBV10-3 to TRBJ2-2, with 9 positions matching TRBD1. Germline CDR1 ENHRY, CDR2 SYGVKD. Losses at the gene ends were 6 bases for V and 2 bases for J; bases not matched to a gene: 7. This CDR3 comprises 16 residues. CDR3 amino acids: CAISATTGGNTGELFF. The CDR3 bases are TGTGCCATCAGCGCGACAACAGGGGGCAACACCGGGGAGCTGTTTTTT.

The gene calls are TRBV19 and TRBJ1-1; D is ambiguous. CDR3 length: 14 amino acids. From germline, CDR1 is LNHDA and CDR2 SQIVND (reference sequence). V was shortened by 7 bases and J by 3 bases, with 15 bases between the two germline ends. CDR3 region: CASNRSPGDTEAFF. The CDR3 bases are TGTGCCAGTAATCGTTCCCCCGGGGACACTGAAGCTTTCTTT.

This clone was counted a single time. The chain joins TRBV19 to TRBJ1-5; 7 nucleotides line up with TRBD1. Germline V gene sequence: CDR1 LNHDA, CDR2 SQIVND (reference sequence). The CDR3 contains 16 residues. The junction had 17 bases not matched to a gene; V was cut back by 5 bases and J by 10 bases. The CDR3 DNA sequence: TGTGCCAGTAGTCCCCTCCCAGGGGGACAGTCGGAACCCCAGCATTTT. Its protein is CASSPLPGGQSEPQHF.

The V and J genes are TRBV2 and TRBJ2-1; D remains unclear. Germline loops: CDR1 SNHLY, CDR2 FYNNEI. This CDR3 region has 11 residues. Deletions cut 1 base from V and 10 bases from J, with 5 bases between. The CDR3 region is CASSEGIEQFF. In DNA, the CDR3 is TGTGCCAGCAGTGAAGGCATAGAGCAGTTCTTC.

This clone was seen a few times. The chain combines TRBV7-2 with TRBJ2-2; D unresolved. Germline values: CDR1 SGHTA, CDR2 FQGNSA. V was trimmed by 5 bases and J by 5 bases, leaving 12 bases between them. This CDR3 spans 14 amino acids. CDR3 DNA sequence: TGTGCCAGCAGCCCACCCCCAGTGACCGGGGAGCTGTTTTTT. This sequence encodes CASSPPPVTGELFF. Drawing the rest from reference TRBV7-2 and TRBJ2-2, the complete variable domain is GAGVSQSPSNKVTEKGKDVELRCDPISGHTALYWYRQSLGQGLEFLIYFQGNSAPDKSGLPSDRFSAERTGGSVSTLTIQRTQQEDSAVYLCASSPPPVTGELFFGEGSRLTVL.

The chain carries TRBV9 and TRBJ2-3; D is undetermined. Germline loops: CDR1 SGDLS, CDR2 YYNGEE. Trimming removed 0 bases from V and 2 bases from J, with 13 bases in between. The CDR3 loop spans 16 amino acids. As DNA, the CDR3 is TGTGCCAGCAGCGTAGAGGTGGGTTCTTACACAGATACGCAGTATTTT. Translation: CASSVEVGSYTDTQYF.

The CDR3 region is CAISDRRGEGYTF. For the CDR3, the DNA is TGTGCCATCAGCGACCGACGGGGCGAAGGCTACACCTTC. This chain joins TRBV10-3 and TRBJ1-2; maybe TRBD1 (5 bases). This CDR3 spans 13 amino acids. Per the germline V gene, CDR1 is ENHRY and CDR2 is SYGVKD. V lost 6 bases and J lost 8, with 16 bases in between.

The V gene is TRBV5-1, the J gene TRBJ1-2; a possible D gene is TRBD1 (5 bases). CDR1 is SGHRS and CDR2 is YFSETQ in the germline V gene. V dropped 0 bases and J dropped 2 bases, with 14 bases sitting between them. This CDR3 is 16 amino acids long. The CDR3 coding sequence is TGCGCCAGCAGCTTGGAGACGGGACGGAACAACTATGGCTACACCTTC. Translating it yields CASSLETGRNNYGYTF.

In DNA form, the CDR3 reads TGTGCCACCCTACCGGGAGGGCCCCCAACGAACACTGAAGCTTTCTTT. It encodes CATLPGGPPTNTEAFF. This rearrangement joins TRBV28 to TRBJ1-1; D gene ambiguous. The CDR3 contains 16 residues. V lost 10 bases and J lost 1, with 22 bases in between. Germline V CDR1 and CDR2: MDHEN, SYDVKM.

V is TRBV28 and J is TRBJ1-6; possible D gene TRBD1, 5 bases. Trimming cost V 5 bases and J 7 bases, with 12 bases left between them. This CDR3 contains 14 residues. Germline CDR1 and CDR2: MDHEN and SYDVKM. CDR3 residues: CASSNRLGNSPLHF. The CDR3 DNA reads TGTGCCAGCAGTAACAGGCTAGGGAATTCACCCCTCCACTTT.

In its sample, this clone was seen once. The chain combines TRBV20-1 with TRBJ1-1; maybe TRBD1 (6 bases). Looked up from germline, CDR1 is DFQATT and CDR2 is SNEGSKA (reference sequence). V shed 3 bases and J shed 7 bases, with 12 bases lying between them. This CDR3 spans 12 amino acids. CDR3 DNA: TGCAGTGCTAGTAACAGGGCACTTGAAGCTTTCTTT. It codes for CSASNRALEAFF.

V usage is TRBV11-2 and J usage is TRBJ2-2; D is unclear. This CDR3 comprises 12 residues. Trimming removed 2 bases from V and 6 bases from J, with 4 bases in between. The germline V gene encodes CDR1 SGHAT and CDR2 FQNNGV. CDR3 nucleotide sequence: TGTGCCAGCAGCTTAACCCCCGGGGAGCTGTTTTTT. It codes for CASSLTPGELFF.

The chain has TRBV14 and TRBJ2-5; 9 bases are shared with TRBD2. The CDR3 consists of 17 residues. The V segment lost 1 base and the J segment 1 base; nucleotides outside the gene matches: 7. Germline V lookup: CDR1 SGHDN, CDR2 FVKESK. CDR3 nucleotides: TGTGCCAGCAGCCAAGTAACCAGCGGGAGGTTCCAAGAGACCCAGTACTTC. It codes for CASSQVTSGRFQETQYF.

This rearrangement joins TRBV9 to TRBJ2-3, with 7 bases aligning to TRBD2. The V and J ends lost 0 bases and 2 bases, in that order; junction bases with no gene match: 6. The germline V gene has CDR1 SGDLS and CDR2 YYNGEE. This CDR3 region has 16 residues. DNA for the CDR3: TGTGCCAGCAGCGTAGTAACGGGAGGCCCCACAGATACGCAGTATTTT. Translating it yields CASSVVTGGPTDTQYF.

This chain joins TRBV5-1 and TRBJ2-3; possible D gene TRBD2, 5 bases. V was cut by 7 bases and J by 1 base, with 16 bases left in between. The CDR3 consists of 15 residues. Germline V gene lookup returns CDR1 SGHRS and CDR2 YFSETQ. This CDR3 reads CASEVGSTGTDTQYF. The CDR3 coding sequence is TGCGCCAGCGAAGTTGGGAGTACCGGCACAGATACGCAGTATTTT.

The rearrangement uses TRBV12-5 and TRBJ2-3; 9 nucleotides line up with TRBD2. Unmatched junction bases numbered 13, after V lost 3 bases and J lost 6 bases. The CDR3 extends over 17 amino acids. Germline CDR1 is LGHNT and CDR2 is FRNRAP. The CDR3 protein is CASGLERLAGAVDTQYF. The CDR3 nucleotides read TGTGCTAGTGGTTTAGAACGCTTAGCGGGAGCCGTGGATACGCAGTATTTT.

This clone was counted a single time. This sequence joins TRBV7-9 and TRBJ2-5; D is ambiguous. V lost 5 bases to trimming and J lost 5 bases, with 9 bases between them. Germline V gene sequence: CDR1 SEHNR, CDR2 FQNEAQ (reference sequence). The CDR3 extends over 12 amino acids. CDR3 DNA sequence: TGTGCCAGCAGCACATGGGCGGAGACCCAGTACTTC. Translation gives CASSTWAETQYF.